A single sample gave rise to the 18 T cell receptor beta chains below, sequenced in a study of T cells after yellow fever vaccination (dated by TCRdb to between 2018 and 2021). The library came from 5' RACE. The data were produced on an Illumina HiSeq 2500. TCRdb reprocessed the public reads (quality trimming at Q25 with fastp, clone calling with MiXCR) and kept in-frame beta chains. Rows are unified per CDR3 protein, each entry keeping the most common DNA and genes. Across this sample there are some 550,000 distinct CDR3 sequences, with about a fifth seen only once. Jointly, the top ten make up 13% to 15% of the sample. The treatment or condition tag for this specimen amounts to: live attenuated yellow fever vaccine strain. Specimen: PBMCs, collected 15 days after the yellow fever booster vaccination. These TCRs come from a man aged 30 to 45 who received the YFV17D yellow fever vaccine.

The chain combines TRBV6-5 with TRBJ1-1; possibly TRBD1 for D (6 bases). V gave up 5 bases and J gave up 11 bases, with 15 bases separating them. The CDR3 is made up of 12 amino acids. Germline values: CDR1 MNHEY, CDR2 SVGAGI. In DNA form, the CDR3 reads TGTGCCAGCAGTAAGGCAGGGGTTTCGGCTTTCTTT. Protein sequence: CASSKAGVSAFF.

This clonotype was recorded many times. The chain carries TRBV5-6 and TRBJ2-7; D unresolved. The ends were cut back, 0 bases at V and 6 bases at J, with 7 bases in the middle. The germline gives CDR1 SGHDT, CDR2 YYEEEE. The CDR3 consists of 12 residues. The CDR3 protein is CASSLVRSEQYF. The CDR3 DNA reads TGTGCCAGCAGCTTGGTCCGGAGCGAGCAGTACTTC.

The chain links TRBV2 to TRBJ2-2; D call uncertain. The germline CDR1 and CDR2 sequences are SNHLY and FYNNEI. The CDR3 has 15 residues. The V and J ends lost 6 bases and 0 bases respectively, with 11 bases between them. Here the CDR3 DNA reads TGTGCCAGCAGACCAACAGCTACGAACACCGGGGAGCTGTTTTTT. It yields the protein CASRPTATNTGELFF.

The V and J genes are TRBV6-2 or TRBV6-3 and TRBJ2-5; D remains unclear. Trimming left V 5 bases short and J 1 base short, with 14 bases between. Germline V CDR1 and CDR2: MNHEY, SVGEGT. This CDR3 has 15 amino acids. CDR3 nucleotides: TGTGCCAGCAGTCGAATTTGGAACCTCCAAGAGACCCAGTACTTC. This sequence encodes CASSRIWNLQETQYF.

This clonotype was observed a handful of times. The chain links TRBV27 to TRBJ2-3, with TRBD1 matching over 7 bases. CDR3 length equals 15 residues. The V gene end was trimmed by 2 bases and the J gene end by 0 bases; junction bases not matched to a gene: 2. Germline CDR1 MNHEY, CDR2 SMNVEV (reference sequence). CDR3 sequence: CASSLGQVSTDTQYF. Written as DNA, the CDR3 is TGTGCCAGCAGTTTAGGACAGGTTAGCACAGATACGCAGTATTTT.

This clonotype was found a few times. The DNA of the CDR3 is TGTGCCAGCAGTCCCCCCAACGGCTCCCCAGACACAGATACGCAGTATTTT. This encodes CASSPPNGSPDTDTQYF. The V gene is TRBV12-3 or TRBV12-4, the J gene TRBJ2-3; D remains ambiguous. The V and J ends lost 5 bases and 2 bases respectively, with 20 bases between them. This CDR3 has 17 amino acids.

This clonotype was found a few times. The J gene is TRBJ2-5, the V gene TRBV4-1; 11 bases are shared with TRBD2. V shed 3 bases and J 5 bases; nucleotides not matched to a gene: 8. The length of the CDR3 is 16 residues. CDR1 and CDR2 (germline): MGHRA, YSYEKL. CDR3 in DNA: TGCGCCAGCAGCCAGCTAACTAGCGGGAGTGTTGAGACCCAGTACTTC. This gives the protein CASSQLTSGSVETQYF.

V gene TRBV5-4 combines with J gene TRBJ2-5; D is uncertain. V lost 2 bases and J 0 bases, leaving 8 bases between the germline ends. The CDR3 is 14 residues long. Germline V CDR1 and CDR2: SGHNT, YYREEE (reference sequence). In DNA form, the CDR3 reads TGTGCCAGCAGCTTTCAAGCTGACCAAGAGACCCAGTACTTC. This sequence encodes CASSFQADQETQYF.

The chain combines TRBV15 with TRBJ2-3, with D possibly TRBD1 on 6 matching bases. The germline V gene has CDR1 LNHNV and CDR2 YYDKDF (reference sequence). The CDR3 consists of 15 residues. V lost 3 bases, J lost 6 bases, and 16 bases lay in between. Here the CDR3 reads CATSSLGQQGDTQYF. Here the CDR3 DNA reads TGTGCCACCAGCAGCCTCGGGCAGCAGGGGGATACGCAGTATTTT.

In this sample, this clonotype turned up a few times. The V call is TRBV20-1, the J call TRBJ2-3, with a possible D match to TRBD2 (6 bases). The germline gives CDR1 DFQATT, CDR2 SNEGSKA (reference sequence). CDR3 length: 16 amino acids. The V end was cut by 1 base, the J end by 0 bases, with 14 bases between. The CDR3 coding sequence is TGCAGTGCTAGAGGAGTTCCGGGAGCTAGCACAGATACGCAGTATTTT. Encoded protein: CSARGVPGASTDTQYF.

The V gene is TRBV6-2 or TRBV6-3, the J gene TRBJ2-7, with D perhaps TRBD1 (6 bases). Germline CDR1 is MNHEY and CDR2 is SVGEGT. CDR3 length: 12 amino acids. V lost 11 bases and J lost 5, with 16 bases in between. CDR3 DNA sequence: TGTGCCGCCAGTGAGGGGGTCAACGAGCAGTACTTC. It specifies CAASEGVNEQYF.

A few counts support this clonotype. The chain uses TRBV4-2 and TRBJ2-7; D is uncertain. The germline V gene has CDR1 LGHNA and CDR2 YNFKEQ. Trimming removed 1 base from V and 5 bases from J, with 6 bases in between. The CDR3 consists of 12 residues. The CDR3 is CASSQAQDEQYF. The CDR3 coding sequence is TGTGCCAGCAGCCAAGCTCAGGACGAGCAGTACTTC.

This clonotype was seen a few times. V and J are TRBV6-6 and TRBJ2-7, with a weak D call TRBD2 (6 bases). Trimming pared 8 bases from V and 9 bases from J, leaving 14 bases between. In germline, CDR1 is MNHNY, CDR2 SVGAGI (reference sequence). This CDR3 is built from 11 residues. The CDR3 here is CASYMGGTQYF. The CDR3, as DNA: TGTGCCAGCTACATGGGAGGAACGCAGTACTTC.

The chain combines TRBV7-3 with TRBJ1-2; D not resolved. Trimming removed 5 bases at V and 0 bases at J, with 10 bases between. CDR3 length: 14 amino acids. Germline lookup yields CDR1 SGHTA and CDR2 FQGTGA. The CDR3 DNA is TGTGCCAGCAGCCCGGACTCTTCTAACTATGGCTACACCTTC. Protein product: CASSPDSSNYGYTF.

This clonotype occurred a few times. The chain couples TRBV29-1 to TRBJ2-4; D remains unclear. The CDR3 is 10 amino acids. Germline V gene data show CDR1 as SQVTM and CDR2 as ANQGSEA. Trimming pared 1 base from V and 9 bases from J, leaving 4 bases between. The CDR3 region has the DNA TGCAGCGTTGAAGTAGGCATTCAGTACTTC. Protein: CSVEVGIQYF.

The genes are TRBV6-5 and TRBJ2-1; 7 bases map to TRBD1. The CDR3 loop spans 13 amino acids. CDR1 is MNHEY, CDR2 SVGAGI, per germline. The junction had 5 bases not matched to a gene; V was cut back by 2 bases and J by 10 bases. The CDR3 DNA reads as TGTGCCAGCAGTTACCGAGGGGGCCGGGAGCAGTTCTTC. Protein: CASSYRGGREQFF.

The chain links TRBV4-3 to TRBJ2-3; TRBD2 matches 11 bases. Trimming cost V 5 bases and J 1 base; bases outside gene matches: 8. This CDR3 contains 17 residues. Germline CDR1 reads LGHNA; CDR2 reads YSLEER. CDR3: CASSNSGRANRTDTQYF. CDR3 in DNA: TGCGCCAGCAGCAATAGCGGGAGGGCCAACCGCACAGATACGCAGTATTTT.

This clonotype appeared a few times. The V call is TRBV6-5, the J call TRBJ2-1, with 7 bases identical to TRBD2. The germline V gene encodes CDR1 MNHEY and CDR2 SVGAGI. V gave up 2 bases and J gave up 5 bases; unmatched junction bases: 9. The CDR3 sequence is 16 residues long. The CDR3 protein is CASSYLRRSGDNEQFF. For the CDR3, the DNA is TGTGCCAGCAGTTACCTTAGGCGGAGCGGGGACAATGAGCAGTTCTTC.